This is a list of T cell receptor beta chains from one sample in a study of blood T cell repertoires in COVID-19. The assay was immunoSEQ multiplex PCR, and TCRdb's table has in-frame clones only and misses some. The sample lists about 210,000 clones, over 75% occurring once. The sequenced material came from PBMCs or T cells enriched from blood (not recorded which). All receptors come from a man younger than 45 in a cohort exposed to, infected with or recovered from COVID-19 (not recorded which). CDR3s include the opening cysteine and the closing phenylalanine or tryptophan. D genes are given only for firm matches. Only some rows state a clone size, as once, few, many or a class for expanded clones.

j_call	v_call	clone_size	d_call	cdr3_nt	cdr3_aa
TRBJ1-2	TRBV19	.	TRBD1	TGTGCCAGTACCCGGGACAGTCAAGACTATGGCTACACCTTC	CASTRDSQDYGYTF
TRBJ2-2	TRBV3-1/TRBV3-2	.	.	TGTGCCAGCAGCCAAGTCGGCAGGCACACCGGGGAGCTGTTTTTT	CASSQVGRHTGELFF
TRBJ2-1	TRBV5-4	once	.	TGTGCCAGCAGCTTGGGACCCACTAGCTCCAATGAGCAGTTCTTC	CASSLGPTSSNEQFF
TRBJ1-6	TRBV27	.	.	TGTGCCAGCAGTTTAGGCCTCCAGGGCCCGATCTCACCCCTCCACTTT	CASSLGLQGPISPLHF
TRBJ2-3	TRBV9	.	.	TGTGCCAGCAGCGGGCTCACAGATACGCAGTATTTT	CASSGLTDTQYF
TRBJ1-2	TRBV7-2	few	.	TGTGCCAGCAGCGCCAATTGGCAGGGGCCCTATGGCTACACCTTC	CASSANWQGPYGYTF
TRBJ1-3	TRBV5-1	.	TRBD1	TGCGCCAGCAGCTCCTACCCGGGACAGGAGGGGCCCGGAGGCACCATATATTTT	CASSSYPGQEGPGGTIYF
TRBJ1-6	TRBV27	.	TRBD1	TGTGCCAGCAGTCAGAGGGACAGTCAAAATTCACCCCTCCACTTT	CASSQRDSQNSPLHF
TRBJ1-1	TRBV19	.	TRBD1	TGTGCCAGTAGTATACCGCCTTCAGGGGGAACTGAAGCTTTCTTT	CASSIPPSGGTEAFF
TRBJ2-6	TRBV27	once	TRBD1	TGTGCCAGCGGAACTCGGGACAGTGGTTTCTCTGGGGCCAACGTCCTGACTTTC	CASGTRDSGFSGANVLTF
TRBJ2-2	TRBV15	.	TRBD2	TGTGCCACCAGCAGAGTCGGACTAGCGGGAGGAAGCACCGGGGAGCTGTTTTTT	CATSRVGLAGGSTGELFF
TRBJ1-1	TRBV20-1	few	.	TGCAGTGCTAGGGTGAGGGTAGGAGCTTTCTTT	CSARVRVGAFF
TRBJ1-2	TRBV7-9	.	.	TGTGCCAGCAGCTCACCCCGGGGTCAAGGCTACACCTTC	CASSSPRGQGYTF
TRBJ2-1	TRBV6-1	.	TRBD2	TGTGCCAGCAGTGAATTCGGGACTAGCGGGAGGGCCCTCTACAATGAGCAGTTCTTC	CASSEFGTSGRALYNEQFF
TRBJ1-2	TRBV7-2	once	.	TGTGCCAGCAGCACACCGGGGACCTTCAGCAGGGGAGAAGGCTACACCTTC	CASSTPGTFSRGEGYTF
TRBJ2-7	TRBV4-2	.	.	TGTGCCAGCAGCCAGCCGTTGGAATATAAGCGCTCCTACGAGCAGTACTTC	CASSQPLEYKRSYEQYF
TRBJ1-4	TRBV28	.	TRBD1	TGTGCCAGCAGACAACAGGGGGTTGAAAAACTGTTTTTT	CASRQQGVEKLFF
TRBJ1-2	TRBV19	.	.	TGTGCCAGTAGTCCCTCCTTGGCGGGGCGCAGTTATGGCTACACCTTC	CASSPSLAGRSYGYTF
TRBJ2-7	TRBV7-2	.	.	TGTGCCAGCACAATCGTCGTGGGCTACTCCTACGAGCAGTACTTC	CASTIVVGYSYEQYF
TRBJ2-7	TRBV3-1/TRBV3-2	.	.	TGTGCCAGCCCGACGGGGTATGAGCAGTACTTC	CASPTGYEQYF
TRBJ1-5	TRBV4-3	.	.	TGCGCCAGCAGCCAAGAGTTGGGGGGGTATCAGCCCCAGCATTTT	CASSQELGGYQPQHF
TRBJ2-2	TRBV11-2	.	.	TGTGCCAGCAGCTTAGTAGGGGGTGGTGTAGGGGAGCTGTTTTTT	CASSLVGGGVGELFF
TRBJ2-6	TRBV18	.	TRBD1	TGTGCCAGCTCACCACCGGGACAGCCCTACTCTGGGGCCAACGTCCTGACTTTC	CASSPPGQPYSGANVLTF
TRBJ1-1	TRBV6-5	.	.	TGTGCCAGCAGCCCACTGACAGCGGGGAACGCTGAAGCTTTCTTT	CASSPLTAGNAEAFF
TRBJ2-7	TRBV28	.	.	TGTGCCAGCAGTCCCACCGGCAGGGCTGGTGAGCAGTACTTC	CASSPTGRAGEQYF
TRBJ2-7	TRBV9	.	TRBD2	TGTGCCAGCAGCATAGGGACTAGCGGGAACCACGAGCAGTACTTC	CASSIGTSGNHEQYF
TRBJ1-5	TRBV18	few	TRBD1	TGTGCCAGCCTGCAGACGGGGACAGGGGTGCCCCCTGTCCATCAGCCCCAGCATTTT	CASLQTGTGVPPVHQPQHF
TRBJ2-3	TRBV9	once	TRBD2	TGTGCCAGCAGCGGGGGACTAGCGGGATTCACAGATACGCAGTATTTT	CASSGGLAGFTDTQYF
TRBJ2-5	TRBV19	.	TRBD2	TGTGCCAGTAGTAGCGGGAGCAAGGAGACCCAGTACTTC	CASSSGSKETQYF
TRBJ2-1	TRBV6-2/TRBV6-3	.	TRBD1	TGTGCCAGCAGTTACCTGGACAGGGAAAGGAGGGAGCAGTTCTTC	CASSYLDRERREQFF
TRBJ2-3	TRBV4-3	.	TRBD2	TGCGCCAGCAGCCAAGAGGGACTAGCGACCATCACAGATACGCAGTATTTT	CASSQEGLATITDTQYF
TRBJ2-7	TRBV4-1	.	.	TGCGCCAGCAGCCAAGAGCCCGGACAAAACTACGAGCAGTACTTC	CASSQEPGQNYEQYF
TRBJ1-2	TRBV6-1	.	TRBD1	TGTGCCAGCAGTGAAAGGACAGGGGGCTGGGGTGGCTACACCTTC	CASSERTGGWGGYTF
TRBJ2-2	TRBV2	.	TRBD1	TGTGCCAGCAGGAAAGGACAGGCCGGGGAGCTGTTTTTT	CASRKGQAGELFF